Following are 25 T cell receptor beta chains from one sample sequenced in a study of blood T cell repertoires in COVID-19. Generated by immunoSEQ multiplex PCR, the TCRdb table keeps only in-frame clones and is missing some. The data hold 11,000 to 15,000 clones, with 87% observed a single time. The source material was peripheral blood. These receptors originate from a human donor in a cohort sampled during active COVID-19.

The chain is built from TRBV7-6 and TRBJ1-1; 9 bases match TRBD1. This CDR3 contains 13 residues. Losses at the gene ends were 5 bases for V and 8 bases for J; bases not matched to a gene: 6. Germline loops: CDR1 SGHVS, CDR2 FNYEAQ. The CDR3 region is CASSLTGGGEAFF. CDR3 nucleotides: TGTGCCAGCAGCCTAACAGGGGGCGGGGAAGCTTTCTTT.

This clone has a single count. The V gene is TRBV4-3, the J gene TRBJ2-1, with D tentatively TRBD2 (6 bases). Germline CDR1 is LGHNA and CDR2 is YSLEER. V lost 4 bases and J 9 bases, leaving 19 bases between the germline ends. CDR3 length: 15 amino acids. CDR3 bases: TGCGCCAGCAGCCTTTCAGCGGGTTCCACCGCTGAGCAGTTCTTC. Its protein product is CASSLSAGSTAEQFF.

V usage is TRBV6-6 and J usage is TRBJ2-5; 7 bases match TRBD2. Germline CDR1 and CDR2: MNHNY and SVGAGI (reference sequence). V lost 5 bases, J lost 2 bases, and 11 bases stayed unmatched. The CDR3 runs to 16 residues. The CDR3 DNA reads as TGTGCCAGCAGTAAGACAAGGGAGGGATGGCAAGAGACCCAGTACTTC. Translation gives CASSKTREGWQETQYF.

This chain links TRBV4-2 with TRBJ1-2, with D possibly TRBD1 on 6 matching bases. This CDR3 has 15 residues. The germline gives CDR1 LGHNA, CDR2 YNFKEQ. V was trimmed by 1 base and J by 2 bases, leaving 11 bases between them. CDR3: CASSQGTGINYGYTF. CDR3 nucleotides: TGTGCCAGCAGCCAAGGTACAGGGATAAACTATGGCTACACCTTC.

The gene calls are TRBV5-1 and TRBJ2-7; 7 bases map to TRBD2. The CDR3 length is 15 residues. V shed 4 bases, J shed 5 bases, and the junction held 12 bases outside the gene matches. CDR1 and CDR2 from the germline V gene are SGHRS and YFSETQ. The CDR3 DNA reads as TGCGCCAGCAGCCCTTGGGGAGGGGAAAGCCACGAGCAGTACTTC. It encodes CASSPWGGESHEQYF. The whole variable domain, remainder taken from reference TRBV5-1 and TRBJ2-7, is KAGVTQTPRYLIKTRGQQVTLSCSPISGHRSVSWYQQTPGQGLQFLFEYFSETQRNKGNFPGRFSGRQFSNSRSEMNVSTLELGDSALYLCASSPWGGESHEQYFGPGTRLTVT.

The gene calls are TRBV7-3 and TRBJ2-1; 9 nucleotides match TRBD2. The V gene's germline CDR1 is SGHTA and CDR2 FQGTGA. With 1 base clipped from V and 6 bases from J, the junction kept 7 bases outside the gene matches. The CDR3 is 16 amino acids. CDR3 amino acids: CASSLRPSGKGNEQFF. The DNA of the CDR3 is TGTGCCAGCAGCTTAAGGCCTAGCGGGAAGGGCAATGAGCAGTTCTTC.

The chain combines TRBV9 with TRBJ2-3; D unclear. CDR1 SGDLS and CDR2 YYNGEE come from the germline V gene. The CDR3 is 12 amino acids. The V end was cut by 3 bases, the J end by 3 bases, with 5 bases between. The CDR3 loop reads CASSALTDTQYF. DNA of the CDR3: TGTGCCAGCAGCGCTTTGACAGATACGCAGTATTTT.

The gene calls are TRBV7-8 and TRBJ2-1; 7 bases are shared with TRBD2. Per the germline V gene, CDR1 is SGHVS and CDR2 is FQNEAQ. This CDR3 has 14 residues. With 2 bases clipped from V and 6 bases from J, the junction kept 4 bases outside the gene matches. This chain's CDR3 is CASSLRGGPNEQFF. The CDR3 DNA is TGTGCCAGCAGCTTAAGGGGAGGGCCCAATGAGCAGTTCTTC. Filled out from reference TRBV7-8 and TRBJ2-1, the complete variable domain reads GAGVSQSPRYKVAKRGQDVALRCDPISGHVSLFWYQQALGQGPEFLTYFQNEAQLDKSGLPSDRFFAERPEGSVSTLKIQRTQQEDSAVYLCASSLRGGPNEQFFGPGTRLTVL.

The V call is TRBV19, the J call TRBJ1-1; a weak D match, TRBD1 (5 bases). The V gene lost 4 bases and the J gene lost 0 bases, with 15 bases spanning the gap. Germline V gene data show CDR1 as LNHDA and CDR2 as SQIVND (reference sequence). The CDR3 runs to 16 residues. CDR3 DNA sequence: TGTGCCAGTAGTACGCAGGGAAGATACATGAACACTGAAGCTTTCTTT. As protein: CASSTQGRYMNTEAFF.

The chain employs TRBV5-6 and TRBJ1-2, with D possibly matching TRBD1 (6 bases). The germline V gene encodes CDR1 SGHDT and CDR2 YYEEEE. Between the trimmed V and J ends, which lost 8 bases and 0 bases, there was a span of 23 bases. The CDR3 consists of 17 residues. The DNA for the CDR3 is TGTGCCAGGGTGGGAGCAACAGGGAAGAGGCCTAACTATGGCTACACCTTC. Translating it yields CARVGATGKRPNYGYTF.

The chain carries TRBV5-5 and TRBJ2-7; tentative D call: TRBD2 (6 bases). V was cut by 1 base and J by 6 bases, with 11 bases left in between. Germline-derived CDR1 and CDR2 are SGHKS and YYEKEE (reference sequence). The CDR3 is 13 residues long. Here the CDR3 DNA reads TGTGCCAGCAGCTTGCCTAGCGATGGCGAGCAGTACTTC. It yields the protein CASSLPSDGEQYF.

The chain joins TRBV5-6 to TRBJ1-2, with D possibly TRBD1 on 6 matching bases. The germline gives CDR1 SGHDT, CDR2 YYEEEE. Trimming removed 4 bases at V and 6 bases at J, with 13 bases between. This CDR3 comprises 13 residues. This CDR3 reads CASSRSGVDGYTF. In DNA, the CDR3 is TGTGCCAGCAGCCGGTCAGGGGTGGATGGCTACACCTTC. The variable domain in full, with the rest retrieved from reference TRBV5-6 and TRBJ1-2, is DAGVTQSPTHLIKTRGQQVTLRCSPKSGHDTVSWYQQALGQGPQFIFQYYEEEERQRGNFPDRFSGHQFPNYSSELNVNALLLGDSALYLCASSRSGVDGYTFGSGTRLTVV.

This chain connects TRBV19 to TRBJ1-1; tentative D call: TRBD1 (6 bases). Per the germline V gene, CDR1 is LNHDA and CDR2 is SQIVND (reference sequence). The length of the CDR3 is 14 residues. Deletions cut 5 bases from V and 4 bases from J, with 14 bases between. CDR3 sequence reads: CASSLTGPSTEAFF. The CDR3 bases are TGTGCCAGTAGTCTTACAGGGCCCAGCACTGAAGCTTTCTTT.

The CDR3 is CASREGTSGNNEQFF. The CDR3 DNA is TGTGCCAGCAGGGAAGGGACTAGCGGGAACAATGAGCAGTTCTTC. The rearrangement joins TRBV11-3 to TRBJ2-1; 13 positions match TRBD2. CDR1 and CDR2 from the germline V gene are SGHNT and YENEEA. Trimming removed 6 bases from V and 5 bases from J; junction bases left unmatched: 4. The CDR3 is 15 residues long.

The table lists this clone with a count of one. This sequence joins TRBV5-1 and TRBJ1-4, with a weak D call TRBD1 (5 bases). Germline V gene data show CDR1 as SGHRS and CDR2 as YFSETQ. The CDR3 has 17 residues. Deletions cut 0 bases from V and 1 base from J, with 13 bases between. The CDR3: CASSLGSSGVTNEKLFF. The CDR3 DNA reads TGCGCCAGCAGCTTGGGTTCTTCGGGGGTAACTAATGAAAAACTGTTTTTT.

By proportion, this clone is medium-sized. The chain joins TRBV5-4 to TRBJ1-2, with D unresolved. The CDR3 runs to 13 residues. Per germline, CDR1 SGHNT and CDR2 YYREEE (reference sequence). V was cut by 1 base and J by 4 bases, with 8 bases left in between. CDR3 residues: CASSLLGSYGYTF. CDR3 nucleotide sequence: TGTGCCAGCAGCTTGCTGGGCTCCTATGGCTACACCTTC.

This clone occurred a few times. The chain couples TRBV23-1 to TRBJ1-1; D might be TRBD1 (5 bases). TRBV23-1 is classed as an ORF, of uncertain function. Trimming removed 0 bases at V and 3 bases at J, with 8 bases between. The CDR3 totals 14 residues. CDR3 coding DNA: TGCGCCAGCAGTCAATCAGGGGAGGACACTGAAGCTTTCTTT. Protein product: CASSQSGEDTEAFF.

Written as DNA, the CDR3 is TGTGCCAGCAGCCAAGGACTAGCGGGAGCCTACGAGCAGTACTTC. The encoded protein is CASSQGLAGAYEQYF. The chain joins TRBV4-2 to TRBJ2-7, with 12 bases identical to TRBD2. The V gene's germline CDR1 is LGHNA and CDR2 YNFKEQ. J gave up 2 bases and V 1 base, and 0 bases lay outside the gene matches. The CDR3 has 15 residues.

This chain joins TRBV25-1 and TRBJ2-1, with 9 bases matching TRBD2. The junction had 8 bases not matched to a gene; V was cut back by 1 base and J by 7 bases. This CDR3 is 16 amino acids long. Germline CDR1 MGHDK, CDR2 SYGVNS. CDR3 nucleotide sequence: TGTGCCAGCAGTGAATTCGTTAGCGGGAGTCGGAATGAGCAGTTCTTC. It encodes CASSEFVSGSRNEQFF. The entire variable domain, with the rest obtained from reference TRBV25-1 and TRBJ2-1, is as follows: EADIYQTPRYLVIGTGKKITLECSQTMGHDKMYWYQQDPGMELHLIHYSYGVNSTEKGDLSSESTVSRIRTEHFPLTLESARPSHTSQYLCASSEFVSGSRNEQFFGPGTRLTVL.

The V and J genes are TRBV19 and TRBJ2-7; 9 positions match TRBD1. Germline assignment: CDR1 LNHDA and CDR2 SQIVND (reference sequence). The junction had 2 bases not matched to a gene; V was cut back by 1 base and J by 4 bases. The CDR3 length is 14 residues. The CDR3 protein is CASSIGGQGYEQYF. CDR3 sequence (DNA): TGTGCCAGTAGTATAGGAGGACAGGGGTACGAGCAGTACTTC.

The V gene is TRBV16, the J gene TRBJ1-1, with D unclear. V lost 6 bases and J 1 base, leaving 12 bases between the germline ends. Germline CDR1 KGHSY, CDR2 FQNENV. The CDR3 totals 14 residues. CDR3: CASSLITRNTEAFF. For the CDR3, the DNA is TGTGCCAGCAGTCTTATCACAAGGAACACTGAAGCTTTCTTT.

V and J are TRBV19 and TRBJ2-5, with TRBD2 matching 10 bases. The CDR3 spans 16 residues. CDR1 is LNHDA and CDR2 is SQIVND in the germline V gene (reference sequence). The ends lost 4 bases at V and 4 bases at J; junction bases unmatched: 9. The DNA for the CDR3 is TGTGCCAGTAGTAACGGGGGGCGACTAGCGGGAGAGACCCAGTACTTC. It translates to CASSNGGRLAGETQYF.

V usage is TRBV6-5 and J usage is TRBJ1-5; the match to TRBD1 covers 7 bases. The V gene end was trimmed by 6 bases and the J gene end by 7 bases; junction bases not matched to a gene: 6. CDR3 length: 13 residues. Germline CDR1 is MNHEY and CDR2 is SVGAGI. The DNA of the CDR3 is TGTGCCAGCAGCCAGACAGGGAACCAGCCCCAGCATTTT. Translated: CASSQTGNQPQHF.

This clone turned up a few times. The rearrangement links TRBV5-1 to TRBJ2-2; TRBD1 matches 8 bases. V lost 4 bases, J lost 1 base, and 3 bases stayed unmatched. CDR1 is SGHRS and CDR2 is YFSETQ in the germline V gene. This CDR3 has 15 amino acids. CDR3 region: CASSVGTGNTGELFF. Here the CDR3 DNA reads TGCGCCAGCAGCGTCGGGACAGGGAACACCGGGGAGCTGTTTTTT.

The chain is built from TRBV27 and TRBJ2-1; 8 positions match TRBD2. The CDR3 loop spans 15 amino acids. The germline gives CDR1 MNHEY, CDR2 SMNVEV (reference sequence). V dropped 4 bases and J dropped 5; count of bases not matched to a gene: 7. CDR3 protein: CASSSGTRHNNEQFF. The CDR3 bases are TGTGCCAGCAGTTCCGGGACTAGGCACAACAATGAGCAGTTCTTC.